This T cell receptor (beta chain) was recovered during a study of cytomegalovirus exposure and HLA in healthy donors. Study information: Early on, a data release was issued that held 80 million or so unique TCRs from HLA-typed donors. Points from the study as a whole: In presence/absence analyses, roughly uniform sequencing depth across donors was assumed. In a later analysis, at a false discovery rate of 0.05, 15,000 to 20,000 TCR beta sequences matched HLA alleles. The authors later found TCR association rates varying by HLA locus, with DRB1 most and HLA-C fewest.

The ends lost 1 base at V and 6 bases at J; junction bases unmatched: 6. Germline V gene data show CDR1 as SGHVS and CDR2 as FQNEAQ. CDR3 size: 15 residues. Vbeta (60) and Jbeta (13) primers were used in the PCR. This table comes from immunoSEQ multiplex PCR, and its TCRdb copy is limited to in-frame clones, with some not included. The sample shows roughly 100,000 clones, over 70% of them seen only once. In regard to this clone: What it binds is unknown.

This receptor was obtained from a man aged 45 to 65 in good health and CMV-seronegative. Sample: PBMCs. This chain joins TRBV7-8 and TRBJ2-7; 10 bases are a match to TRBD1. The CDR3 sequence: CASSLVLGQGREQYF. As DNA, the CDR3 is TGTGCCAGCAGCTTAGTGTTGGGACAGGGGCGCGAGCAGTACTTC.